The rows below give T cell receptor beta chains drawn from one sample of a study of blood T cell repertoires in COVID-19. TCRdb keeps only in-frame clones here, not all; method: immunoSEQ multiplex PCR. Seen here are hundreds of thousands of clones, around 89% observed once, and the top ten hold around 2%. Sequences were obtained from PBMCs or T cells enriched from blood (not recorded which). The receptor set was obtained from a woman in her sixties in a cohort exposed to, infected with or recovered from COVID-19 (not recorded which). Each CDR3 is given with its conserved first and last residue. A D gene is named only where the DNA matches it firmly. The size of a clone is reported for some rows only, either as once, few or many, or as a class for expanded clones.

TRBV7-2,13,.,TRBJ1-3,once,CASSSGTKNTIYF,TGTGCCAGCAGCTCAGGGACTAAAAACACCATATATTTT
TRBV5-8,13,.,TRBJ1-2,.,CAEGRGGNYGYTF,TGTGCCGAAGGCAGGGGAGGGAACTATGGCTACACCTTC
TRBV4-2,14,.,TRBJ1-2,.,CASSLQGRKYGYTF,TGTGCCAGCAGCCTACAGGGAAGGAAGTATGGCTACACCTTC
TRBV21-1,16,.,TRBJ2-3,.,CASSNRGAAFTDTQYF,TGTGCCAGCAGTAACCGGGGGGCCGCCTTCACAGATACGCAGTATTTT
TRBV6-5,14,TRBD1,TRBJ2-2,.,CATSGQATTGELFF,TGTGCTACCTCGGGACAGGCCACCACCGGGGAGCTGTTTTTT
TRBV24-1,16,TRBD1,TRBJ2-1,once,CATSDLAGGSYNEQFF,TGTGCCACCAGTGATTTGGCAGGGGGCTCCTACAATGAGCAGTTCTTC
TRBV28,15,.,TRBJ2-5,.,CASTGGGGSRETQYF,TGTGCCAGCACGGGGGGCGGCGGGAGTCGGGAGACCCAGTACTTC
TRBV19,16,TRBD1,TRBJ1-1,.,CASSSGTGYLNTEAFF,TGTGCCAGTAGTTCCGGGACAGGTTACCTGAACACTGAAGCTTTCTTT
TRBV21-1,17,.,TRBJ2-2,.,CASSKTVGPGSTGELFF,.
TRBV28,17,TRBD1,TRBJ2-1,.,CASSLPQGAHSYNEQFF,TGTGCCAGCAGTTTACCCCAGGGGGCACATTCCTACAATGAGCAGTTCTTC
TRBV20-1,14,.,TRBJ1-4,.,CSASPLHGYEKLFF,TGCAGTGCTAGTCCCCTTCACGGGTATGAAAAACTGTTTTTT
TRBV2,14,.,TRBJ1-2,.,CASSSGTKNYGYTF,TGTGCCAGCTCCTCAGGGACTAAAAACTATGGCTACACCTTC
TRBV4-2,19,.,TRBJ1-4,.,CASSQEVAGASATNEKLFF,TGTGCCAGCAGCCAAGAGGTTGCGGGGGCAAGTGCAACTAATGAAAAACTGTTTTTT
TRBV20-1,15,.,TRBJ2-2,few,CSASGPQINTGELFF,TGCAGTGCTAGTGGTCCCCAAATTAACACCGGGGAGCTGTTTTTT
TRBV7-2,15,TRBD1,TRBJ2-7,.,CASSFYRGPGYEQYF,TGTGCCAGCAGCTTTTACAGGGGGCCAGGGTACGAGCAGTACTTC
TRBV7-9,15,TRBD2,TRBJ2-1,.,CASSLGTSGSDEQFF,TGTGCCAGCAGCTTAGGGACTAGCGGGAGCGATGAGCAGTTCTTC
TRBV4-1,14,.,TRBJ2-3,.,CASSQGQAADTQYF,TGCGCCAGCAGCCAAGGACAGGCGGCAGATACGCAGTATTTT
TRBV30,12,.,TRBJ2-5,.,CAWSRGRETQYF,TGTGCCTGGAGCCGGGGTCGAGAGACCCAGTACTTC
TRBV6-5,16,.,TRBJ1-3,once,CASSYPVGRSGNTIYF,TGTGCCAGCAGTTACCCTGTTGGGCGCTCTGGAAACACCATATATTTT
TRBV4-1,15,.,TRBJ2-3,.,CASSQGGLYTDTQYF,TGCGCCAGCAGCCAAGGGGGACTCTACACAGATACGCAGTATTTT
TRBV5-4,15,TRBD2,TRBJ2-1,.,CASGDGTSGYNEQFF,TGTGCCAGCGGGGACGGGACTAGCGGATACAATGAGCAGTTCTTC
TRBV18,14,.,TRBJ1-4,.,CASSPGVSNEKLFF,TGTGCCAGCTCACCGGGAGTATCTAATGAAAAACTGTTTTTT
TRBV10-2,13,.,TRBJ1-6,many,CASTGQTGSPLHF,TGCGCCAGCACCGGACAGACTGGTTCACCCCTCCACTTT
TRBV6-5,14,TRBD2,TRBJ2-5,many,CASSRTSGQETQYF,TGTGCCAGCAGCAGAACTAGCGGTCAAGAGACCCAGTACTTC
TRBV2,14,TRBD1,TRBJ1-3,.,CASIRDSSGNTIYF,TGTGCCAGCATCCGGGACAGCTCTGGAAACACCATATATTTT
TRBV4-1,15,TRBD2,TRBJ2-7,.,CASSQATSGLYEQYF,TGCGCCAGCAGCCAAGCGACTAGCGGCCTCTACGAGCAGTACTTC
TRBV27,14,.,TRBJ1-2,.,CASSSGLANYGYTF,TGTGCCAGCAGTTCGGGTCTCGCTAACTATGGCTACACCTTC
TRBV3-1/TRBV3-2,16,TRBD2,TRBJ2-1,.,CASSQDITGGLDEQFF,TGTGCCAGCAGCCAAGATATAACGGGAGGGCTCGATGAGCAGTTCTTC
TRBV7-2,15,TRBD1,TRBJ2-7,.,CASSLWDRHSYEQYF,TGTGCCAGCAGCTTATGGGACAGGCACTCCTACGAGCAGTACTTC
TRBV11-2,16,TRBD1,TRBJ1-2,.,CASSPGSRTGGYGYTF,TGTGCCAGCAGTCCAGGGTCGCGGACAGGCGGCTATGGCTACACCTTC
TRBV7-2,17,TRBD2,TRBJ2-5,.,CASRLGGTSGNRETQYF,TGTGCCAGCAGGTTAGGGGGGACTAGCGGGAACCGAGAGACCCAGTACTTC
TRBV5-1,16,TRBD2,TRBJ2-2,.,CASSSLAGVGTGELFF,TGCGCCAGCAGCTCTCTAGCGGGAGTCGGGACCGGGGAGCTGTTTTTT
TRBV5-1,13,.,TRBJ2-7,.,CASSLPWPYEQYF,TGCGCCAGCAGCTTGCCCTGGCCCTACGAGCAGTACTTC
TRBV5-1,19,TRBD1,TRBJ1-2,.,CASSFKPPGQGAPGYGYTF,TGCGCCAGCAGCTTCAAGCCCCCGGGACAGGGGGCGCCGGGCTATGGCTACACCTTC
TRBV2,18,.,TRBJ2-6,.,CASSEDSGRNSGANVLTF,TGTGCCAGCAGTGAAGATAGTGGCAGGAACTCTGGGGCCAACGTCCTGACTTTC
TRBV24-1,13,.,TRBJ2-1,.,CATSDPQVYEQFF,TGTGCCACCAGTGATCCACAAGTCTATGAGCAGTTCTTC
TRBV14,16,.,TRBJ1-2,.,CASSLRVQGSFGGYTF,TGTGCCAGCAGCCTAAGGGTCCAGGGGTCCTTTGGTGGCTACACCTTC
TRBV6-2/TRBV6-3,15,.,TRBJ1-5,once,CASSYSIAGNQPQHF,TGTGCCAGCAGTTACTCGATAGCGGGCAATCAGCCCCAGCATTTT
TRBV30,16,TRBD2,TRBJ2-3,.,CAWSVGVAGVRDTQYF,TGTGCCTGGAGTGTAGGGGTAGCGGGAGTAAGAGATACGCAGTATTTT
TRBV28,14,.,TRBJ1-3,once,CASSLRQARNTIYF,TGTGCCAGCAGTCTAAGACAGGCTCGAAACACCATATATTTT
TRBV7-9,16,TRBD1,TRBJ2-5,few,CASSFAAGTGKETQYF,TGTGCCAGCAGCTTCGCTGCCGGGACAGGTAAAGAGACCCAGTACTTC
TRBV30,15,.,TRBJ2-1,.,CAWKRASQSYNEQFF,TGTGCCTGGAAAAGGGCTAGCCAATCCTACAATGAGCAGTTCTTC
TRBV28,14,.,TRBJ2-2,.,CASSPPRGTGELFF,TGTGCCAGCAGCCCCCCCCGAGGGACCGGGGAGCTGTTTTTT